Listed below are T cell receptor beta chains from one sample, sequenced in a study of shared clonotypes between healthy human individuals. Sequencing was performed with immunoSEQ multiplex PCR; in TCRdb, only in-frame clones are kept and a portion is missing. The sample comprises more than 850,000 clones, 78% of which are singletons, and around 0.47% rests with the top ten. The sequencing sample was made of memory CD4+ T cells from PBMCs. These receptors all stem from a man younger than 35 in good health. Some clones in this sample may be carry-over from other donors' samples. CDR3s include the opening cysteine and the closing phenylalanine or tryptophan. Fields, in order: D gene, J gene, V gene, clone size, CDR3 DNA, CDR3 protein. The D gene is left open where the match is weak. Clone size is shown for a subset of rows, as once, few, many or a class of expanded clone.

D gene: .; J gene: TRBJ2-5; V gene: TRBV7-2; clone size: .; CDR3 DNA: TGTGCCAGCAGCTTACGGAGGGCCGAAGAGACCCAGTACTTC; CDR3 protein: CASSLRRAEETQYF
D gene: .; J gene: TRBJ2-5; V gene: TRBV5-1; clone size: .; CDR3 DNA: TGCGCCAGCAGCTACCTACTGGATGGGCAGGGGGGAGAGACCCAGTACTTC; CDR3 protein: CASSYLLDGQGGETQYF
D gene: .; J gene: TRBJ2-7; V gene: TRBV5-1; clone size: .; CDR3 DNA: TGCGCCAGCAGCTTGGCCACAGGGCGCTCCTACGAGCAGTACTTC; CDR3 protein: CASSLATGRSYEQYF
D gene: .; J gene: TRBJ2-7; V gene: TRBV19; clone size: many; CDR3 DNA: TGTGCCAGTAGTATCTGGGGCTCCTACGAGCAGTACTTC; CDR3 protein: CASSIWGSYEQYF
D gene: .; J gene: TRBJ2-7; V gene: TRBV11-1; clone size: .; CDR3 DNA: TGTGCCAGCAGCCCCGGGACTGACTACGAGCAGTACTTC; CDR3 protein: CASSPGTDYEQYF
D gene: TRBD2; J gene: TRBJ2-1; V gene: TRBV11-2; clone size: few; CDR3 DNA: TGTGCCAGCAGCATGAGACTAGCGAAAACCTACAATGAGCAGTTCTTC; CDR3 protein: CASSMRLAKTYNEQFF
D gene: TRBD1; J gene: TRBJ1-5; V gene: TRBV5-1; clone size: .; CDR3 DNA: TGCGCCAGCAGCGTTACAGGGGGCAATCAGCCCCAGCATTTT; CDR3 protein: CASSVTGGNQPQHF
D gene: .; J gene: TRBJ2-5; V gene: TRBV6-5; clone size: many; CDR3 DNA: TGTGCCAGCAGTTACTCGGGGACCCCGGGAGAGACCCAGTACTTC; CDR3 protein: CASSYSGTPGETQYF
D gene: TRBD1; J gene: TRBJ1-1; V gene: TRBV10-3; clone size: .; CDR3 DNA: TGTGCCATCAGGGAAACAGGGGGCATCACTGAAGCTTTCTTT; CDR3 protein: CAIRETGGITEAFF
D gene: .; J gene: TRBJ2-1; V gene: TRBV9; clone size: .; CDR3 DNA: TGTGCCAGCACCAGCGGGCTCCACAATGAGCAGTTCTTC; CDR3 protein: CASTSGLHNEQFF
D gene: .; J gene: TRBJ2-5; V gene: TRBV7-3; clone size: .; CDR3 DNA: TGTGCCAGCAGCTTATCCGGGACTTCCTACCAAGAGACCCAGTACTTC; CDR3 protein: CASSLSGTSYQETQYF
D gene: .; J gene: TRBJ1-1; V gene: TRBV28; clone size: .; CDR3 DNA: TGTGCCAGCAGTACTCCCGCGGCAGTCGCGAACACTGAAGCTTTCTTT; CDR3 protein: CASSTPAAVANTEAFF
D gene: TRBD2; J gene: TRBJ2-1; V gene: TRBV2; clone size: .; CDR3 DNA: TGTGCCAGCAGTGACGGGACTAGTGAGGAGCAGTTCTTC; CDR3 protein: CASSDGTSEEQFF
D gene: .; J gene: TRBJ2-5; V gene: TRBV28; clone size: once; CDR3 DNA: TGTGCCACCCAGGCAACCTCACAAGAGACCCAGTACTTC; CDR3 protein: CATQATSQETQYF
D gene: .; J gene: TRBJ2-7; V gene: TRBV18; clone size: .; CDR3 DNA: TGTGCCAGCTCACCACTATCGTCGCCGGATCTCTACGAGCAGTACTTC; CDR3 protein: CASSPLSSPDLYEQYF
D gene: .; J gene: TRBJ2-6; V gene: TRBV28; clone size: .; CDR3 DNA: TGTGCCAGCCAGAGCTCTGGGGCCAACGTCCTGACTTTC; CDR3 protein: CASQSSGANVLTF
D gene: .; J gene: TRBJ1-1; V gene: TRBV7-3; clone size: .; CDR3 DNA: TGTGCCAGCAGCTTATTACCCGGGACCACTGAAGCTTTCTTT; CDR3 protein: CASSLLPGTTEAFF
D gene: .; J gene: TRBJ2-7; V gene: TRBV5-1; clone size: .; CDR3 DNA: TGCGCCAGCAGCTTGAATTACTACGAGCAGTACTTC; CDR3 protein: CASSLNYYEQYF
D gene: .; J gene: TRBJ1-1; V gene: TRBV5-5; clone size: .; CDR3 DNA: TGTGCCAGCAGCTTTTGGGGGAACACTGAAGCTTTCTTT; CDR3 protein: CASSFWGNTEAFF
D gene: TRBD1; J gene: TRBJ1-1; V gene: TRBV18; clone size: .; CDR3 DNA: TGTGCCAGCTCACCAAGGGAGCAGGGGGGTACCTCGAACACTGAAGCTTTCTTT; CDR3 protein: CASSPREQGGTSNTEAFF
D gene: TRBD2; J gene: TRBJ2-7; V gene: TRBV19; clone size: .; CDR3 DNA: TGTGCCAGTAGTATATCGGGACTAGTGCCCTCCTACGAGCAGTACTTC; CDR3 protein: CASSISGLVPSYEQYF
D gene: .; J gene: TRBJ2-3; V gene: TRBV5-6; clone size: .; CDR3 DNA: TGTGCCAGCAGTACAGCCCGGGCCGACGATACGCAGTATTTT; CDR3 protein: CASSTARADDTQYF
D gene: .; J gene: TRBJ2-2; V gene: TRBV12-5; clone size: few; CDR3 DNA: TGTGCCAGTCAAGGTTCCGGGGAGCTGTTTTTT; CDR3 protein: CASQGSGELFF
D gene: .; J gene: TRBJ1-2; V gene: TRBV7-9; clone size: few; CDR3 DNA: TGTGCCAGCAGCCCAAGGGCGGTCTATGGCTACACCTTC; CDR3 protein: CASSPRAVYGYTF
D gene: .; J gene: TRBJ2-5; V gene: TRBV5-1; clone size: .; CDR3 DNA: TGCGCCAGCAGCTTTACCCAAGAGACCCAGTACTTC; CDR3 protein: CASSFTQETQYF
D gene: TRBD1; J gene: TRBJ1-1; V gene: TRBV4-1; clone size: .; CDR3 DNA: TGCGCCAGCACTCCCAGGGGGGGAGCTGAAGCTTTCTTT; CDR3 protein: CASTPRGGAEAFF
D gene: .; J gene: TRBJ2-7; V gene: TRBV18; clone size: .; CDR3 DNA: TGTGCCAGCTCACCACCAAGAGGCGACAGCTACGAGCAGTACTTC; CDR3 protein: CASSPPRGDSYEQYF